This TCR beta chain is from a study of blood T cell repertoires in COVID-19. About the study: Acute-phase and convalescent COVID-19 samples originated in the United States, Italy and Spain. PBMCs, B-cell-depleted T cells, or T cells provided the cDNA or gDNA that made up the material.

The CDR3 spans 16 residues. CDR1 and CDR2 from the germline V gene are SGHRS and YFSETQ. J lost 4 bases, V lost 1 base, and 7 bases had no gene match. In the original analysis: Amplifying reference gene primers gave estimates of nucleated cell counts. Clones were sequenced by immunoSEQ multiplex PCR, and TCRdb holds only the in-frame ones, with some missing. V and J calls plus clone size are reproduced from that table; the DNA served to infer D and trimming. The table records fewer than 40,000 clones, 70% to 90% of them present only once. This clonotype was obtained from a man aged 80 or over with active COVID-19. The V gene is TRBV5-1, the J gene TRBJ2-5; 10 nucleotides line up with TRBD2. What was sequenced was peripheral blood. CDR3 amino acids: CASSLSSGGARETQYF. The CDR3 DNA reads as TGCGCCAGCAGCTTGTCCAGCGGGGGGGCCCGAGAGACCCAGTACTTC.